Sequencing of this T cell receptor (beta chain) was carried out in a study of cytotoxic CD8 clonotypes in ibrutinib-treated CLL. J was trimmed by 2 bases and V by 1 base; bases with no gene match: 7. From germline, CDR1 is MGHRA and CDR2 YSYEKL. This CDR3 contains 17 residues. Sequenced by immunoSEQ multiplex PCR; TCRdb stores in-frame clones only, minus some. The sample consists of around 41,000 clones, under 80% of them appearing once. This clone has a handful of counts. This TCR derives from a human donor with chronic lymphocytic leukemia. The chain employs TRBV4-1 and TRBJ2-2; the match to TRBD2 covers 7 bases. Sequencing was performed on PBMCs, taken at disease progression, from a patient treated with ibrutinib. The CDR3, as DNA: TGCGCCAGCAGCCAAGGAGGGCTAGCGGTTAACACCGGGGAGCTGTTTTTT. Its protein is CASSQGGLAVNTGELFF.